This record concerns one T cell receptor beta chain sequence. Its matching antigen is unknown. Germline CDR1 is LNHDA and CDR2 is SQIVND (reference sequence). Trimming pared 3 bases from V and 8 bases from J, leaving 11 bases between. There are 13 residues in the CDR3. The data were taken from a study of cytomegalovirus exposure and HLA in healthy donors. Study-level points and caveats: TCR beta V segments were, for the most part, productive about 87% or about 30% of the time in an earlier analysis.

PCR employed 60 Vbeta and 13 Jbeta primers. Clones were read by immunoSEQ multiplex PCR, and TCRdb kept only the in-frame ones, dropping some. The sample records over 150,000 clones, 85% being singletons. Source material: PBMCs. The sequence came from a boy under 10 years old in good health and CMV-seronegative. This chain links TRBV19 with TRBJ1-5; perhaps TRBD1 as D (5 bases). The CDR3 loop is CASSMQGPKPQHF. The CDR3 nucleotides are TGTGCCAGTAGTATGCAGGGCCCAAAGCCCCAGCATTTT.